This T cell receptor (beta chain) was recovered during a study of somatic mutations in cytotoxic T cells in rheumatoid arthritis. The study, taken as a whole, reports: The antigen targets of the expanded CD8+ clones were unknown.

Sequenced by immunoSEQ multiplex PCR; TCRdb stores in-frame clones only, minus some. The data show some 15,000 clones, roughly four fifths seen once. Positive magnetic bead selection, which isolated the CD4+ and CD8+ cells, was followed by a flow cytometry check of purity. The ends lost 4 bases at V and 8 bases at J; junction bases unmatched: 13. Germline CDR1 reads MGHRA; CDR2 reads YSYEKL. CDR3 length equals 16 residues. In the case of this clone: Antigen: not known.

The J gene is TRBJ1-1, the V gene TRBV4-1; the match to TRBD1 covers 10 bases. Sample: CD8+ T cells sorted from blood. The receptor comes from a woman in her fifties or sixties with rheumatoid arthritis. The CDR3 DNA reads TGCGCCAGCAGCCCACGGGACAGGGGAATTCTACACGAAGCTTTCTTT. It yields the protein CASSPRDRGILHEAFF.